One sample yielded the 30 T cell receptor beta chains listed below, sequenced in a study of control samples from healthy donors and cancer patients. The method was immunoSEQ multiplex PCR; TCRdb's version includes in-frame clones alone and lacks a portion of them. This table has 180,000 or so clones, around 95% appearing once. Sequencing was done on a sample of blood. These receptors all come from a woman aged 55 to 70 in good health.

This clone was detected only once. V usage is TRBV18 and J usage is TRBJ2-7, with TRBD2 matching over 7 bases. V lost 2 bases, J lost 2 bases, and 15 bases stayed unmatched. CDR1 KGHSH and CDR2 LQKENI come from the germline V gene. This CDR3 is 18 amino acids long. The CDR3 sequence is CASSPFPQGGSGAYEQYF. The CDR3, as DNA: TGTGCCAGCTCACCATTCCCCCAGGGAGGGAGTGGAGCCTACGAGCAGTACTTC.

The J gene is TRBJ2-3, the V gene TRBV3-1 (or the pseudogene TRBV3-2), with 12 nucleotides matching TRBD2. Trimming took 4 bases from V and 6 from J; bases not matched to a gene: 5. Germline lookup yields CDR1 LGHDT and CDR2 YNNKEL (reference sequence). The CDR3 loop spans 15 amino acids. As DNA, the CDR3 is TGTGCCAGCAGCCCTAGCGGGGGGGATTTGGATACGCAGTATTTT. It encodes CASSPSGGDLDTQYF.

This clone was observed once. The chain uses TRBV15 and TRBJ2-5, with D hard to call. CDR3 length: 15 residues. In germline, CDR1 is LNHNV, CDR2 YYDKDF (reference sequence). V shed 5 bases and J shed 2 bases, with 15 bases lying between them. CDR3 nucleotide sequence: TGTGCCACCAGCCCGAGCCGCGGAACACAAGAGACCCAGTACTTC. Its translation is CATSPSRGTQETQYF.

This clone was counted only a few times. V gene TRBV6-2 or TRBV6-3 combines with J gene TRBJ1-1; 7 bases fit TRBD1. CDR1 MNHEY and CDR2 SVGEGT come from the germline V gene. The CDR3 is 14 amino acids. Germline trimming cut 5 bases from V and 1 base from J; bases unmatched to any gene: 4. CDR3 loop: CASSPGGKNTEAFF. The CDR3, as DNA: TGTGCCAGCAGTCCAGGGGGGAAGAACACTGAAGCTTTCTTT.

CDR3 amino acids: CATSRDHAGPGNTIYF. The CDR3 DNA is TGTGCCACCAGCAGAGATCATGCAGGGCCAGGAAACACCATATATTTT. V usage is TRBV15 and J usage is TRBJ1-3; a possible D gene is TRBD1 (5 bases). This CDR3 is built from 16 residues. In germline, CDR1 is LNHNV, CDR2 YYDKDF (reference sequence). V shed 0 bases and J shed 4 bases, with 13 bases lying between them. Based on the CDR3 plus reference TRBV15 and TRBJ1-3, the full variable domain is DAMVIQNPRYQVTQFGKPVTLSCSQTLNHNVMYWYQQKSSQAPKLLFHYYDKDFNNEADTPDNFQSRRPNTSFCFLDIRSPGLGDTAMYLCATSRDHAGPGNTIYFGEGSWLTVV.

The chain uses TRBV6-5 and TRBJ1-4; no clear D. In germline, CDR1 is MNHEY, CDR2 SVGAGI. V dropped 2 bases and J dropped 7 bases, with 8 bases sitting between them. The CDR3 is made up of 13 amino acids. The CDR3 DNA follows: TGTGCCAGCAGTTACGCCTTAACTGAAAAACTGTTTTTT. It codes for CASSYALTEKLFF.

The chain recombines TRBV5-1 with TRBJ2-5, with D possibly TRBD2 on 6 matching bases. V lost 0 bases to trimming and J lost 4 bases, with 13 bases between them. This CDR3 has 15 amino acids. Germline CDR1 reads SGHRS; CDR2 reads YFSETQ. The CDR3 DNA sequence: TGCGCCAGCAGCTTGGGGCGGGACTTAAGAGAGACCCAGTACTTC. It yields the protein CASSLGRDLRETQYF. Looking up the rest from reference TRBV5-1 and TRBJ2-5 gives the full variable domain: KAGVTQTPRYLIKTRGQQVTLSCSPISGHRSVSWYQQTPGQGLQFLFEYFSETQRNKGNFPGRFSGRQFSNSRSEMNVSTLELGDSALYLCASSLGRDLRETQYFGPGTRLLVL.

The J gene is TRBJ1-1, the V gene TRBV15; D gene ambiguous. There are 14 residues in the CDR3. Trimming left V 0 bases short and J 11 bases short, with 16 bases between. Germline lookup yields CDR1 LNHNV and CDR2 YYDKDF (reference sequence). The CDR3 region has the DNA TGTGCCACCAGCAGAGAAAGGACGGTAGGGCCTGCTTTCTTT. Translation: CATSRERTVGPAFF.

This chain connects TRBV2 to TRBJ2-4; no reliable D call. CDR1 is SNHLY, CDR2 FYNNEI, per germline. Trimming cost V 9 bases and J 0 bases, with 9 bases left between them. The CDR3 has 13 amino acids. In nucleotides, the CDR3 is TGTGCCAGTCTGATCCTAGCCAAAAACATTCAGTACTTC. It codes for CASLILAKNIQYF.

The chain links TRBV5-6 to TRBJ1-2, with D possibly TRBD1 on 5 matching bases. Germline loops: CDR1 SGHDT, CDR2 YYEEEE. The CDR3 consists of 11 residues. The V and J ends lost 0 bases and 9 bases respectively, with 6 bases between them. CDR3 protein: CASSLDRSYTF. The CDR3 coding sequence is TGTGCCAGCAGCTTGGACAGGAGCTACACCTTC.

The rearrangement links TRBV2 to TRBJ1-5; a possible D gene is TRBD1 (6 bases). The germline V gene has CDR1 SNHLY and CDR2 FYNNEI. This CDR3 spans 14 amino acids. The germline V and J ends were trimmed by 6 bases and 6 bases, with 15 bases remaining between them. The CDR3 region has the DNA TGTGCCAGCAGACAGGGCGCGGGGGGTCAGCCCCAGCATTTT. Protein: CASRQGAGGQPQHF.

The chain has TRBV7-3 and TRBJ1-1, with a possible D match to TRBD1 (5 bases). Germline V gene sequence: CDR1 SGHTA, CDR2 FQGTGA. The CDR3 totals 12 residues. V lost 4 bases and J lost 6, with 9 bases in between. The CDR3 here is CASSSQGSEAFF. For the CDR3, the DNA is TGTGCCAGCAGCTCTCAGGGTTCTGAAGCTTTCTTT. Supplemented by reference TRBV7-3 and TRBJ1-1, the full variable domain reads GAGVSQTPSNKVTEKGKYVELRCDPISGHTALYWYRQSLGQGPEFLIYFQGTGAADDSGLPNDRFFAVRPEGSVSTLKIQRTERGDSAVYLCASSSQGSEAFFGQGTRLTVV.

The chain couples TRBV6-5 to TRBJ2-5; 9 bases are a match to TRBD2. Germline assignment: CDR1 MNHEY and CDR2 SVGAGI. V gave up 0 bases and J gave up 5 bases; unmatched junction bases: 4. CDR3 length equals 15 residues. CDR3 sequence reads: CASSYSYGLAETQYF. The CDR3 DNA follows: TGTGCCAGCAGTTACTCCTATGGACTAGCGGAGACCCAGTACTTC.

The chain uses TRBV7-2 and TRBJ2-3; no clear D gene. Trimming took off 6 bases at V and 5 bases at J, with 9 bases between the two ends. Germline V gene lookup returns CDR1 SGHTA and CDR2 FQGNSA. The CDR3 is made up of 12 amino acids. Here the CDR3 reads CASSRYGDTQYF. The CDR3 DNA reads as TGTGCCAGCAGTCGTTACGGAGATACGCAGTATTTT.

CDR3 amino acids: CASSRGAASYEQYF. The CDR3 nucleotides are TGTGCCAGCAGTAGGGGGGCAGCCTCCTACGAGCAGTACTTC. This rearrangement joins TRBV6-5 to TRBJ2-7; D might be TRBD1 or TRBD2, each matching 6 bases. The germline V gene encodes CDR1 MNHEY and CDR2 SVGAGI. The V end lost 5 bases, the J end lost 0 bases, and 11 bases lay between the germline ends. The CDR3 covers 14 residues.

CDR3 coding DNA: TGTGCCAGCAGCGTAGGGGGCGTAGCCAAAAACATTCAGTACTTC. It translates to CASSVGGVAKNIQYF. The chain employs TRBV9 and TRBJ2-4; weak D call: TRBD1 (5 bases). V lost 0 bases and J 0 bases, leaving 7 bases between the germline ends. The CDR3 spans 15 residues. Germline lookup yields CDR1 SGDLS and CDR2 YYNGEE.

V is TRBV12-5 and J is TRBJ1-6; D not certain. Germline V gene lookup returns CDR1 LGHNT and CDR2 FRNRAP. This CDR3 has 12 amino acids. Trimming pared 2 bases from V and 10 bases from J, leaving 6 bases between. CDR3 DNA: TGTGCTAGTGGTTTGTCTCAATCACCCCTCCACTTT. It encodes CASGLSQSPLHF.

The genes are TRBV5-6 and TRBJ2-7, with D maybe TRBD1 (6 bases). V was trimmed by 4 bases and J by 5 bases, leaving 13 bases between them. The CDR3 contains 13 residues. CDR1 and CDR2 from the germline V gene are SGHDT and YYEEEE. CDR3 region: CASSGSYRDEQYF. The CDR3 DNA follows: TGTGCCAGCAGCGGGAGCTACAGGGACGAGCAGTACTTC.

This rearrangement joins TRBV11-2 to TRBJ2-4, with TRBD1 matching over 7 bases. Trimming took 6 bases from V and 3 from J; bases not matched to a gene: 5. The length of the CDR3 is 14 residues. Germline CDR1 and CDR2: SGHAT and FQNNGV. The chain's CDR3 is CASRSRDSKNIQYF. DNA for the CDR3: TGTGCCAGCAGGTCCCGGGACAGCAAAAACATTCAGTACTTC. Based on the CDR3 plus reference TRBV11-2 and TRBJ2-4, the full variable domain is EAGVAQSPRYKIIEKRQSVAFWCNPISGHATLYWYQQILGQGPKLLIQFQNNGVVDDSQLPKDRFSAERLKGVDSTLKIQPAKLEDSAVYLCASRSRDSKNIQYFGAGTRLSVL.

This sequence joins TRBV30 and TRBJ2-3; TRBD2 matches at 15 bases. Germline CDR1 and CDR2: GTSNPN and SVGIG (reference sequence). The length of the CDR3 is 16 residues. V gave up 2 bases and J gave up 5 bases; unmatched junction bases: 5. In nucleotides, the CDR3 is TGTGCCTGGAGTCCGGGACTAGCGGGGGGCCAAGATACGCAGTATTTT. It codes for CAWSPGLAGGQDTQYF.

V usage is TRBV2 and J usage is TRBJ1-4, with D hard to call. V was clipped by 4 bases and J by 5 bases, with 14 bases between them. Germline V gene lookup returns CDR1 SNHLY and CDR2 FYNNEI. The CDR3 spans 15 residues. This CDR3 reads CASSGGWSSNEKLFF. The CDR3 bases are TGTGCCAGCAGTGGTGGCTGGTCGTCAAATGAAAAACTGTTTTTT.

This rearrangement joins TRBV7-9 to TRBJ1-6; D is unclear. Germline CDR1 is SEHNR and CDR2 is FQNEAQ (reference sequence). Deletions cut 2 bases from V and 7 bases from J, with 9 bases between. The CDR3 covers 14 residues. For the CDR3, the DNA is TGTGCCAGCAGCTTATGGGGTGGGAATTCACCCCTCCACTTT. Residues: CASSLWGGNSPLHF.

V gene TRBV14 combines with J gene TRBJ1-2; D unclear. V lost 0 bases, J lost 6 bases, and 17 bases lay in between. Germline V lookup: CDR1 SGHDN, CDR2 FVKESK. The CDR3 is 16 amino acids. CDR3 in amino acids: CASSQDNRGLPNGYTF. DNA of the CDR3: TGTGCCAGCAGCCAAGACAATCGGGGATTGCCTAATGGCTACACCTTC.

The V and J genes are TRBV19 and TRBJ1-5; D is possibly TRBD1 (5 bases). This CDR3 comprises 17 residues. Germline CDR1 and CDR2: LNHDA and SQIVND (reference sequence). Trimming stripped 7 bases from V and 0 bases from J, with 19 bases between. CDR3 protein: CASTSGLGYYSNQPQHF. The CDR3 nucleotides are TGTGCCAGTACATCAGGGCTCGGGTATTATAGCAATCAGCCCCAGCATTTT.

V and J are TRBV11-3 and TRBJ2-3; D not certain. Germline V gene lookup returns CDR1 SGHNT and CDR2 YENEEA. V gave up 3 bases and J gave up 0 bases, with 10 bases separating them. The CDR3 has 15 residues. The CDR3 loop reads CASSLGLTSTDTQYF. The CDR3 DNA reads TGTGCCAGCAGCTTGGGCTTAACTAGCACAGATACGCAGTATTTT. Combining the CDR3 with reference TRBV11-3 and TRBJ2-3 gives the whole variable domain EAGVVQSPRYKIIEKKQPVAFWCNPISGHNTLYWYLQNLGQGPELLIRYENEEAVDDSQLPKDRFSAERLKGVDSTLKIQPAELGDSAVYLCASSLGLTSTDTQYFGPGTRLTVL.

The J gene is TRBJ2-3, the V gene TRBV7-2; 11 bases are a match to TRBD2. Germline-derived CDR1 and CDR2 are SGHTA and FQGNSA. The trim removed 2 bases at V and 0 bases at J, leaving 10 bases unmatched. The CDR3 has 19 residues. The CDR3 protein is CASSLRRRSGGASTDTQYF. CDR3 DNA sequence: TGTGCCAGCAGCTTAAGGCGGCGTAGCGGGGGGGCAAGCACAGATACGCAGTATTTT.

The gene calls are TRBV21-1 and TRBJ1-1; the table's D gene call, TRBD1, was not cross checked with the DNA. TRBV21-1 is termed a pseudogene. The CDR3 loop spans 14 amino acids. The CDR3 here is CASSRDKENTEAFF. The CDR3 DNA is TGTGCCAGCAGCCGGGACAAAGAGAACACTGAAGCTTTCTTT.

The rearrangement joins TRBV7-2 to TRBJ2-2; D ambiguous. There are 11 residues in the CDR3. CDR1 is SGHTA and CDR2 is FQGNSA in the germline V gene. V was pared by 7 bases and J by 7 bases, with 7 bases between. CDR3 amino acids: CASNLNGELFF. CDR3 bases: TGTGCCAGCAATCTCAACGGGGAGCTGTTTTTT. Using reference TRBV7-2 and TRBJ2-2 for the parts outside the CDR3, the full variable domain is GAGVSQSPSNKVTEKGKDVELRCDPISGHTALYWYRQSLGQGLEFLIYFQGNSAPDKSGLPSDRFSAERTGGSVSTLTIQRTQQEDSAVYLCASNLNGELFFGEGSRLTVL.

This chain connects TRBV9 to TRBJ2-2; D not certain. Trimming stripped 4 bases from V and 6 bases from J, with 16 bases between. CDR1 is SGDLS, CDR2 YYNGEE, per germline. The CDR3 totals 15 residues. The CDR3: CASSPAPGLAGELFF. CDR3 DNA sequence: TGTGCCAGCAGCCCCGCCCCCGGGCTCGCCGGGGAGCTGTTTTTT.

The chain is built from TRBV6-5 and TRBJ2-3; D not resolved. Between the trimmed V and J ends, which lost 5 bases and 9 bases, there was a span of 12 bases. CDR3 size: 12 residues. Germline assignment: CDR1 MNHEY and CDR2 SVGAGI. The CDR3 region has the DNA TGTGCCAGCAGTAGCCCAGTAGGGACGCAGTATTTT. As protein: CASSSPVGTQYF.